These T cell receptor beta chains were read from a single sample in a study of metastatic and nonmetastatic thyroid tumors. TCRdb re-called the PCR reads with MiXCR. The sample holds 43,000 or so clones, roughly 15% seen once. Sequencing was performed on blood. Receptor source: a female donor with papillary thyroid cancer or a benign thyroid nodule (not recorded which). Some clones in this sample may be carry-over from other donors' samples. Both conserved end residues are part of each CDR3. Size is omitted from some rows. Given values are once, few, many or a class for expanded clones.

CDR3: CASSLWDRGLPYF
V: TRBV27
size: many
J: TRBJ2-7

CDR3: CASSLGQGPYNEQFF
V: TRBV5-1
size: many
J: TRBJ2-1

CDR3: CASSSSAGAQHF
V: TRBV12-3/TRBV12-4
size: many
J: TRBJ1-5

CDR3: CASSSSASFTDTQYF
V: TRBV6-1
size: many
J: TRBJ2-3

CDR3: CSVDAWEGTETQYF
V: TRBV29-1
size: many
J: TRBJ2-5

CDR3: CASSPDRGYSNQPQHF
V: TRBV27
size: many
J: TRBJ1-5

CDR3: CASSRDKLPSGANVLTF
V: TRBV19
size: many
J: TRBJ2-6

CDR3: CASSSKTLAGGRDTQYF
V: TRBV7-3
size: many
J: TRBJ2-3

CDR3: CASSLHQANEQFF
V: TRBV12-3/TRBV12-4
size: -
J: TRBJ2-1

CDR3: CASSLGVCAYGYTF
V: TRBV28
size: few
J: TRBJ1-2

CDR3: CASSYSRVGGQPQHF
V: TRBV6-6
size: many
J: TRBJ1-5

CDR3: CASSLDLRQPQHF
V: TRBV11-3
size: -
J: TRBJ1-5

CDR3: CASSGGRGNSPLHF
V: TRBV5-4
size: many
J: TRBJ1-6

CDR3: CASSSQGTGSQETQYF
V: TRBV2
size: many
J: TRBJ2-5

CDR3: CAISEPTSSYEQYF
V: TRBV10-3
size: many
J: TRBJ2-7

CDR3: CASSYSTGNQPQHF
V: TRBV27
size: few
J: TRBJ1-5

CDR3: CASSPEWGVGNTIYF
V: TRBV19
size: many
J: TRBJ1-3

CDR3: CASSLSLAPLYEQYF
V: TRBV12-3/TRBV12-4
size: few
J: TRBJ2-7

CDR3: CASSEHQETQYF
V: TRBV6-1
size: few
J: TRBJ2-5

CDR3: CAISFAQGEALF
V: TRBV12-3/TRBV12-4
size: -
J: TRBJ1-1

CDR3: CASRRYRYEQYF
V: TRBV2
size: many
J: TRBJ2-7

CDR3: CASSSQDRAYEQYF
V: TRBV6-1
size: many
J: TRBJ2-7

CDR3: CASSRGEASGRADTGELFF
V: TRBV4-2
size: -
J: TRBJ2-2

CDR3: CASSQAPGSLSNEKLFF
V: TRBV4-2
size: once
J: TRBJ1-4